This T cell receptor (beta chain) is drawn from a study of beta chain features in type 1 diabetes. Germline V gene sequence: CDR1 GTSNPN, CDR2 SVGIG (reference sequence). Trimming stripped 7 bases from V and 5 bases from J, with 13 bases between. CDR3 length: 12 amino acids. Points from the study as a whole: Patients with Type 1 diabetes showed moderately but significantly shorter TCRB CDR3s in all four CD4+ subsets.

Reverse transcription of all isolated RNA meant that expressed TCRB transcripts were sequenced. Profiling relied on immunoSEQ multiplex PCR, and the TCRdb table lists in-frame clones only, not all of them. The sample shows fewer than 250,000 clones, approximately 70% of them seen only once. Concerning this clone: The antigen remains unidentified.

The rearrangement links TRBV30 to TRBJ2-3; tentative D call: TRBD1 (6 bases). This TCR was sampled from a man younger than 45 in good health. The sequenced sample consisted of naive CD4+ T cells from blood. Written as DNA, the CDR3 is TGTGCCTCGAACCAGGGGATAGATACGCAGTATTTT. This sequence encodes CASNQGIDTQYF.